Following are 8 T cell receptor beta chains from one sample sequenced in a study of tumor-infiltrating lymphocytes in primary liver carcinoma. Priming with a constant-region primer yielded TCR beta cDNA from 450 to 600 ng total RNA. Libraries of TCR beta came from three nested multiplex PCR rounds with slightly modified ARM-PCR. TRBV1-TRBV30 forward primers and a C-beta reverse primer were used in the first two PCR rounds, which each ran for about 11 cycles. TCRdb reprocessed the multiplex PCR reads with MiXCR, giving one entry per CDR3 protein. Here the sample spans 100,000 to 150,000 distinct CDR3 sequences, roughly three fifths being singletons. Bulk tissue was left unsorted, and RNA and DNA were co-extracted from about 21-30 mg of it. The sample consisted of liver tumor tissue from sampling region 3. As for subset: tumor region T3, left-lateral pole. The receptors come from an older woman with primary liver carcinoma and hepatitis B virus infection.

There are a few counts of this clonotype. The chain is built from TRBV21-1 and TRBJ1-1. TRBV21-1 is annotated as a pseudogene. CDR3 size: 14 residues. CDR3 sequence: CASSKENNNTEAFF. CDR3 DNA: TGTGCCAGCAGCAAAGAAAACAATAACACTGAAGCTTTCTTT.

As for this clonotype: At one of its ends the junction is not consistent with the germline gene, which may arise from a read error. V usage is TRBV11-2 and J usage is TRBJ2-2, with D possibly TRBD1 on 6 matching bases. The CDR3 loop spans 17 amino acids. Looked up from germline, CDR1 is SGHAT and CDR2 is FQNNGV. The CDR3 is CTSSPVGRGHVTGELFF. The CDR3 DNA sequence: TGTACCAGTAGCCCAGTAGGCAGGGGACATGTCACCGGGGAGCTGTTTTTT.

Concerning this clonotype: A single base separates this from a much larger clone, so it may be a read error. V is TRBV7-9 and J is TRBJ2-7; weak D call: TRBD2 (5 bases). This CDR3 comprises 14 residues. Germline V gene data show CDR1 as SEHNR and CDR2 as FQNEAQ (reference sequence). The CDR3, as DNA: TGTACCAGCAGCTTAGGCGGGCCGGCCTACGAGCAGTACTTC. It codes for CTSSLGGPAYEQYF.

The J gene is TRBJ2-5, the V gene TRBV24-1; 14 bases line up with TRBD2. This CDR3 has 16 residues. Germline V gives CDR1 KGHDR, CDR2 SFDVKD. V shed 3 bases, J shed 3 bases, and the junction held 2 bases outside the gene matches. The CDR3, as DNA: TGTGCCACCAGTGATCCGGGACTAGCGGGAGAAGAGACCCAGTACTTC. The encoded protein is CATSDPGLAGEETQYF.

This clonotype was counted ten times or more. This chain joins TRBV6-5 and TRBJ2-7, with D possibly called TRBD1 or TRBD2 (5 bases each). V was trimmed by 5 bases and J by 6 bases, leaving 20 bases between them. CDR3 size: 15 residues. Germline CDR1 is MNHEY and CDR2 is SVGAGI. DNA for the CDR3: TGTGCCAGCAGTCAGGCCGGGACCGCCATGGGCGAGCAGTACTTC. It codes for CASSQAGTAMGEQYF.

Concerning this clonotype: Relative to the germline gene, one junction end is altered; a read error may explain this. The V call is TRBV24-1, the J call TRBJ1-5, with D uncertain. The CDR3 runs 16 residues. Germline V CDR1 and CDR2: KGHDR, SFDVKD. The chain's CDR3 is CVTSPGMGRPNQPQHF. CDR3 coding DNA: TGTGTCACCAGTCCGGGCATGGGGAGACCTAATCAGCCCCAGCATTTT.

Details on this clonotype: A much larger clone is a single base away; this may be a read error. V and J are TRBV5-5 and TRBJ2-5; TRBD2 might be the D (6 bases). CDR1 and CDR2 from the germline V gene are SGHKS and YYEKEE (reference sequence). Trimming pared 6 bases from V and 7 bases from J, leaving 19 bases between. The CDR3 has 14 amino acids. CDR3 coding DNA: TGTGCCAGCACCGAACTAGCCGACGGTCGGACCCAGTACTTC. Residues: CASTELADGRTQYF.

On this clonotype itself: An end of the junction does not agree with germline; a read error may underlie this. The chain employs TRBV11-3 and TRBJ2-3; TRBD1 is a possible D gene (7 bases). Germline CDR1 and CDR2: SGHNT and YENEEA. The CDR3 is 13 residues long. The CDR3 nucleotides are TGTGCCAGCAGCCCCGGCGGGACAGATATGCAGTATTTT. Translated: CASSPGGTDMQYF.